Sequencing of this TCR beta chain was carried out in a study of T-cell memory formation after mild COVID-19. Study-level points and caveats: Chiefly within CM and EM were the contracting CD4+ clones; CD8+ ones were within EMRA.

This clonotype has a count of ten or more. Antigen: not known. Constant-segment primers and 5'RACE yielded cDNA libraries for TCR alpha and TCR beta, each carrying sample barcodes and UMIs. TCRdb re-called the 5' RACE reads through MiXCR, storing one row per CDR3 protein. Of 540,000 or so distinct CDR3 sequences listed, about 20% are singletons. Germline assignment: CDR1 MNHEY and CDR2 SVGAGI. The CDR3 extends over 15 amino acids. The ends lost 2 bases at V and 2 bases at J; junction bases unmatched: 6. The chain recombines TRBV6-5 with TRBJ2-7, with TRBD1 matching over 7 bases. The sequenced sample was PBMCs or a T cell subset sorted from them (not recorded which). The clonotype was recovered from an adult woman who had mild COVID-19 (a few samples of this study predate the infection). Cell type and time point are not known. CDR3 nucleotide sequence: TGTGCCAGCAGTTACAAGGGGGCAAGGACCTACGAGCAGTACTTC. This codes for CASSYKGARTYEQYF.